The TCR beta chain described here comes from a study of sequential checkpoint blockade in melanoma. Study context: Under 25 patients had matched tumor biopsies before treatment and at week 13 after nivolumab or ipilimumab alone.

Treatment noted: randomized to nivolumab then ipilimumab (arm A) or the reverse (arm B). Trimming took off 3 bases at V and 6 bases at J, with 11 bases between the two ends. CDR3 length equals 12 residues. Germline V gene lookup returns CDR1 GTSNPN and CDR2 SVGIG (reference sequence). Generated by immunoSEQ multiplex PCR, the TCRdb table keeps only in-frame clones and is missing some. The repertoire consists of 650 to 800 clones, with 20% to 25% occurring once and the leading ten covering approximately 18%. Here the sequenced sample was tumor tissue (inferred from file names), taken from a patient given nivolumab and ipilimumab in sequence. This TCR was recovered from a human donor with melanoma. This rearrangement joins TRBV30 to TRBJ1-1; TRBD1 is a possible D gene (5 bases). Written as DNA, the CDR3 is TGTGCCTGGAGCGGGGCCCAGCCTGAAGCTTTCTTT. Encoded protein: CAWSGAQPEAFF.